The clone carrying this T cell receptor (beta chain) is termed medium-sized (0.01 to 0.1%). Its specificity is unknown. This sample stems from a study of T and B cells in COVID-19 patients. Study-wide results and limits: Active COVID-19 showed highly clonal TRB repertoires; recovery showed diversity and richness above healthy donors. Sorted SARS-CoV-2-responsive or tetramer+ T cells and CD4+, regulatory and CD8+ subsets were not yet sequenced.

V dropped 10 bases and J dropped 5; count of bases not matched to a gene: 5. There are 13 residues in the CDR3. Germline CDR1 and CDR2: MNHEY and SVGAGI. From blood, roughly 220-550 ng of genomic DNA served as TRB template. TRB rearrangements were amplified by multiplex PCR with BIOMED2 TRB-A/B primers. TCRdb redid the calling of the multiplex PCR reads with MiXCR, one entry per CDR3 protein. This sample carries 20,000 to 25,000 distinct CDR3 sequences, over 25% of them seen once, and the ten largest clones take about 2.2%. Sequenced: blood. The chain couples TRBV6-5 to TRBJ2-3; TRBD1 aligns across 11 bases. The receptor's source is a human donor who had recovered from COVID-19. The CDR3 loop is CAIGQGAQDTQYF. The CDR3 bases are TGTGCCATCGGACAGGGGGCACAAGATACGCAGTATTTT.